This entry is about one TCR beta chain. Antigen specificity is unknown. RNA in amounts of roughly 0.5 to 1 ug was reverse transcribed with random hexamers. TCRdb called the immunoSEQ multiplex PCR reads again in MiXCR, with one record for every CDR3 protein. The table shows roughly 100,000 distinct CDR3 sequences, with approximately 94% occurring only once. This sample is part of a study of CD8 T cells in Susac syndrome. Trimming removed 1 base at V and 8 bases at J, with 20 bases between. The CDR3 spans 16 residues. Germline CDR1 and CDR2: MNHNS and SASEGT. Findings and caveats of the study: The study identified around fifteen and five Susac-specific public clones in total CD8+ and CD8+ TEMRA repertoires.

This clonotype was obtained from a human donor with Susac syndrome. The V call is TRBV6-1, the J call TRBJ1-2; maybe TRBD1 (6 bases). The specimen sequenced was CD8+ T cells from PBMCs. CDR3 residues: CASSEVWDNPPGGYTF. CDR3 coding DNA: TGTGCCAGCAGTGAAGTCTGGGACAACCCGCCGGGAGGCTACACCTTC.